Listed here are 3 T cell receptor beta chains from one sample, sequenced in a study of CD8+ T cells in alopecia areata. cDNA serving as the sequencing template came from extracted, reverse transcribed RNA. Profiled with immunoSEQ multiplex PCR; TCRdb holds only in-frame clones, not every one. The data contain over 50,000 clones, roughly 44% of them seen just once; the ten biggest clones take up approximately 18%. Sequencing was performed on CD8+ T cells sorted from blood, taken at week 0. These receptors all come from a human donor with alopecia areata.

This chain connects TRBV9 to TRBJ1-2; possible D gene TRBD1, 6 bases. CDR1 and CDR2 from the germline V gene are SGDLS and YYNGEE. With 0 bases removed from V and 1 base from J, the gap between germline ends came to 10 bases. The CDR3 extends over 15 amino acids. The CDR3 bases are TGTGCCAGCAGCGTAGGGGACATCGTTAACTATGGCTACACCTTC. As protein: CASSVGDIVNYGYTF. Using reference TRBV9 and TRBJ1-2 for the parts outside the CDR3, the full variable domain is DSGVTQTPKHLITATGQRVTLRCSPRSGDLSVYWYQQSLDQGLQFLIQYYNGEERAKGNILERFSAQQFPDLHSELNLSSLELGDSALYFCASSVGDIVNYGYTFGSGTRLTVV.

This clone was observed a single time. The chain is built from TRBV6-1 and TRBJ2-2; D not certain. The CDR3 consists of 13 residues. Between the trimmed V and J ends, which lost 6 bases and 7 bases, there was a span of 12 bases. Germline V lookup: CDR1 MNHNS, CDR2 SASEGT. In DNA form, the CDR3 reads TGTGCCAGCAGGGCCAAAGTTAACGGGGAGCTGTTTTTT. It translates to CASRAKVNGELFF.

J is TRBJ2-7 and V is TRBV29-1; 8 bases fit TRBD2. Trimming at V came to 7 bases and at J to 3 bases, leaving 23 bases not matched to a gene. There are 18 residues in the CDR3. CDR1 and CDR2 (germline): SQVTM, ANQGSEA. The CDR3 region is CSALVRDSGKGLVYEQYF. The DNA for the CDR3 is TGCAGCGCCCTCGTTCGAGATAGCGGGAAGGGTCTGGTCTACGAGCAGTACTTC.